The clone carrying this TCR beta chain has only a few counts. TCRdb fed the RT-PCR reads into MiXCR, producing one record per CDR3 protein. The sample lists more than 550,000 distinct CDR3 sequences; more than 13% were seen once. Trimming cost V 5 bases and J 2 bases, with 9 bases left between them. There are 12 residues in the CDR3. CDR1 and CDR2 (germline): DFQATT, SNEGSKA (reference sequence). The receptor's source is a female donor in good health, serving as a healthy control. The genes are TRBV20-1 and TRBJ1-2, with D perhaps TRBD1 (6 bases). The sample was memory CD4+ T cells from blood. CDR3 DNA sequence: TGCAGTGCTGAAGGACAGAACTATGGCTACACCTTC. Translated, it gives CSAEGQNYGYTF.